Sequencing of this TCR beta chain was carried out in a study of T cells after somatic rescue of genetic block. Trimming at V came to 7 bases and at J to 4 bases, leaving 7 bases not matched to a gene. The V gene's germline CDR1 is MGHDK and CDR2 SYGVNS. CDR3 length equals 15 residues. Some clones are missing from TCRdb's copy, which holds only in-frame ones; the method was immunoSEQ multiplex PCR. The data contain tens of thousands of clones, approximately 96% of them singletons. The sample comprised peripheral blood mononuclear cells (PBMCs). The J gene is TRBJ2-3, the V gene TRBV25-1, with 11 bases that match TRBD2. The sequence was obtained from a child younger than two. The CDR3 DNA reads TGTGCCAGCACAGTAGCGGGAGGGCCCTCAGATACGCAGTATTTT. It is translated as CASTVAGGPSDTQYF.